What follows describes a single TCR beta chain. Its antigen specificity is not known. No per-base quality is available; no much larger clone lies one base away. These data belong to a study of cytomegalovirus exposure and HLA in healthy donors (dated by TCRdb to about 2017). In the study overall: In an earlier analysis of some 550 of the donors, 250 to 350 Gb of sequence data and approximately 120 million unique TCR beta sequences from roughly 200 million T cells were reported. An early release covering approximately 600 HLA-typed donors comprised approximately 300 gigabases of sequencing data and about 90 million unique TCR sequences. Of the roughly 400 genotyped donors, 65% to 90% were placed in the genetic ancestry cluster associated with self-reported Caucasian donors. The study aimed to test whether signatures of past pathogen exposure could be identified by cataloging public T cell receptors. The study profiled the T cell repertoires of around 700 subjects by immunosequencing and related them to cytomegalovirus serostatus. Along with the roughly 610-subject first cohort, a separate validation cohort of over a hundred different subjects was used. The study combined high-throughput TCR immunosequencing, statistical association of individual TCRs with disease status, and machine learning to predict cytomegalovirus infection status. A later analysis re-analyzed previously published TCR beta repertoires from approximately 670 donors and added high-resolution HLA genotyping to study TCR occurrence patterns. Rather than using new phenotypic data, the later analysis identified candidate immune exposures from TCR beta sequences and from how often those sequences occurred across donors. In an earlier analysis of 500 to 650 of the donors, high-throughput TCR beta sequencing was used to judge whether each TCR beta V gene segment behaved as functional or pseudogenic. Alongside the repertoire data, information on donor age, sex, ethnicity and CMV serostatus was compiled. A later genetic analysis used genome-wide SNP genotypes for about 60% of the roughly 700 donors, treating that subset as a discovery cohort. Every repertoire in the discovery cohort had been generated on one and the same sequencing platform. Class I and class II HLA loci were covered by the typing at four-digit resolution. Typing coverage differed by locus: A, B, C, DRB1 and DQB1 were typed in roughly 620-630 donors, DQA1 in 500 to 550, DPA1 in around 610, and DPB1 in 472. Four or five DR-DQ haplotypes were treated as single units for association and clustering because of strong linkage in the cohort. Across 398 genotyped donors of the cohort, an average of roughly 250,000 unique TCR beta nucleotide sequences per donor were sequenced, and about a sixth of those sequences were non-productive.

The cohort was made up of 666 healthy bone marrow donors. Cohort members were all nominally healthy when sampled, although unrecorded immune exposures were likely present. The donor was CMV seronegative and was included in the group of several hundred seronegative cohort members. A peripheral blood sample was provided by each donor, and peripheral blood mononuclear cells were used for TCR beta sequencing. The Qiagen DNeasy Blood Extraction Kit was used to extract genomic DNA from the blood cell samples. Libraries were built with the immunoSEQ multiplex PCR assay. For the multiplex PCR, a mixture combining 60 forward primers for TCR Vbeta segments and 13 reverse primers for TCR Jbeta segments was used. The CDR3 region of rearranged TCR beta genes was amplified from genomic DNA by a multiplex PCR assay. On the Illumina HiSeq System, the amplified TCR beta libraries were sequenced as 87-base-pair reads. The original pipeline was this. A later analysis counted approximately 74 million unique TCR beta chains across the 666 repertoires, and 10 million to 12 million of these chains were shared by at least two donors. Raw reads were error-corrected and collapsed into unique sequences by a nearest-neighbor algorithm in which closely related sequences were merged to remove PCR and sequencing errors. V, D and J gene segments were assigned by aligning CDR3 sequences to IMGT reference sequences. Each retained sequence needed at least a six-nucleotide match to both a V gene segment and a J gene segment. Rearrangements were called productive when the CDR3 lacked stop codons and stayed in frame with V and J; all others were non-productive. Following IMGT convention, CDR3 was defined as the stretch from the second conserved V-encoded cysteine to the conserved J-encoded phenylalanine. The earlier analysis of about 560 of the donors excluded any sequence lacking an unambiguous match to a single V gene segment. An earlier analysis of 587 of the donors called V segments functional above 56.7% productive rearrangements and segregating when the between-donor standard deviation exceeded 5%. A statistical classification framework was developed to diagnose cytomegalovirus status using the catalog of TCR beta chain sequences. A later analysis assigned V and J genes by comparing TCR nucleotide sequences with IMGT/GENE-DB human TR gene sequences. In a later analysis, CDR3 sequences and most-parsimonious VDJ recombination scenarios were assigned using the TCRdist pipeline. In a later analysis, each TCR beta chain was defined by its CDR3 amino acid sequence together with its V-gene family, and reads without a unique V-gene family were excluded. A later analysis removed over 500 highly shared, low-generation-probability nucleotide sequences to deal with suspected cross-contamination and a sequencing artifact. For each public chain, a later analysis derived a clonal expansion index from normalized ranks of inferred template counts within each repertoire. A later analysis computed generation probabilities with a VDJ recombination model fitted to out-of-frame rearrangements, and checked the results against IGoR. In a later analysis, TCR-TCR, TCR-HLA and TCR-CMV co-occurrence was scored with hypergeometric tests, and a repertoire-size bias correction was applied to TCR pairs. To estimate false discovery rates, a later analysis permuted the HLA or CMV assignments 20 times. In a later analysis, co-occurring TCRs were grouped using DBSCAN, with TCRdist sequence similarity added in when clustering inside HLA-allele-positive subsets. Repertoires with fewer than 30,000 or more than 120,000 public chains, plus five repertoires with anomalous nucleotide sharing, were excluded from co-occurrence clustering. Entries here come from immuneACCESS through TCRdb and include only in-frame sequences with V and J called. Some clones fail to appear in such tables; in the studies checked, an unresolved V gene covers under half of the shortfall, and the cause of the remainder is unknown. V, J and clone size are taken as reported in that table, and D and trimming were inferred from the DNA itself. For this sample there are 130,000 to 150,000 clones; nearly 85% appear just once. The ten biggest clones cover 3% to 3.5% of the sample.

The CDR3 goes from the cysteine to the phenylalanine over 14 residues. The CDR3 DNA has 42 bases and is translated from base 1. Germline trimming: 7 bases from V, 2 bases from J; junction bases outside gene matches: 10. The germline V gene yields SQVTM for CDR1 and ANQGSEA for CDR2. Results the study describes overall, beyond this receptor: Presence/absence analyses assumed roughly uniform sequencing depth across donors, an assumption that may not hold. In a later analysis, the rate of TCR association differed among HLA loci, with DRB1 alleles having the most associated TCRs and HLA-C alleles having the fewest. Because some donors lacked HLA typing at each locus, the association tests relied only on the typed subset. In a later analysis, HLA-associated TCR beta chains showed more clonal expansion and lower generation probabilities than non-associated chains that were equally common. A cluster of highly shared sequence variants was judged likely to represent a technical artifact of the sequencing pipeline. In vitro tests confirmed that three of the cytomegalovirus-associated TCR beta chains recognize cytomegalovirus antigens. Cytomegalovirus status was reported to be diagnosed by the classifier with high specificity and sensitivity in both the original and validation cohorts. The earlier analysis of some 540 of the donors excluded about 16 rarely observed V segments, including chromosome 9 orphons, because counts were too low. Several of the top co-occurrence clusters appeared to be linked to parvovirus B19, influenza, CMV and Epstein-Barr virus, according to a later analysis. Specific HLA alleles were associated with 16,951 TCR beta sequences at a false discovery rate of 0.05 in a later analysis. An earlier analysis of approximately 570 of the donors showed that most TCR beta V segments appeared in productive rearrangements either about 87% or about 30% of the time, which broadly matched IMGT annotations. A later analysis found that most CMV-associated TCR beta chains appeared HLA-restricted, with HLA associations seemingly driven largely by CMV exposure. Compared with the roughly 710-donor mean, donors in an Asian-associated ancestry cluster had fewer N-insertions in productive TCRs, according to a later genetic analysis. According to the authors, the approach could potentially be generalized to other disease states and immunological phenotypes. A further reported finding was that TCR beta sequences accurately predicted the HLA-A and HLA-B alleles for most subjects in the first cohort. Only TCR beta chains were sequenced in this cohort, and the absence of alpha or paired-chain data limited detectable features. CMV serostatus was the only immune exposure information available for the cohort. While some public TCRs were present in many individuals, most TCR sequences turned up only very rarely across donors. When HLA alleles, especially DR and DQ, strongly co-occurred, attributing TCR associations to individual alleles was difficult. Some IMGT-functional V segments, including TRBV6-2 and TRBV6-3, could not be distinguished by the 87-base-pair reads and were therefore excluded. A total of 150 or so TCR beta chains were listed by the study as associated with cytomegalovirus. In a later genetic analysis, a missense DCLRE1C variant was associated with V-gene and J-gene trimming of TCR beta chains, and the association was replicated in an independent cohort. Linkage disequilibrium might explain the correlated functional status among segregating V segments, but an unknown experimental factor could not be ruled out.

The TCR comes from a male donor in good health and CMV-seronegative. Recombination linked TRBV29-1 to TRBJ1-2; 7 bases in the middle match TRBD1. Sequencing was performed on PBMCs. CDR3 protein: CSGGNRGSNYGYTF. Read as DNA, the sequence is TGCAGCGGGGGTAACAGGGGATCCAACTATGGCTACACCTTC.